The 13 T cell receptor beta chains reported below all come from one sample, sequenced in a study of shared clonotypes between healthy human individuals. Sequencing used immunoSEQ multiplex PCR; TCRdb keeps in-frame clones, though not all of them. The repertoire has more than 400,000 clones, approximately 94% of them found once; the top ten carry about 0.064%. Sequencing was done on a sample of naive CD4+ T cells sorted from blood. As for subset: CD45RA+ positively selected. Every receptor here comes from a woman in her 30s in good health.

The chain has TRBV28 and TRBJ1-1, with 7 bases that match TRBD1. The germline CDR1 and CDR2 sequences are MDHEN and SYDVKM. V trimming: 6 bases; J trimming: 4 bases; junction bases outside the gene matches: 11. The CDR3 has 15 amino acids. The CDR3 nucleotides read TGTGCCAGCAGCTCCCACTCCGACAGGGCCACTGAAGCTTTCTTT. Protein sequence: CASSSHSDRATEAFF.

The chain couples TRBV19 to TRBJ2-1; TRBD2 might be the D (6 bases). With 5 bases removed from V and 5 bases from J, the gap between germline ends came to 13 bases. CDR1 LNHDA and CDR2 SQIVND come from the germline V gene (reference sequence). The CDR3 loop spans 14 amino acids. The DNA for the CDR3 is TGTGCCAGTAGTGAATCGCGGGATCACAATGAGCAGTTCTTC. It is translated as CASSESRDHNEQFF.

The rearrangement joins TRBV7-9 to TRBJ2-7, with 7 bases that match TRBD1. The V gene end was trimmed by 5 bases and the J gene end by 1 base; junction bases not matched to a gene: 8. Germline CDR1 and CDR2: SEHNR and FQNEAQ (reference sequence). The CDR3 contains 15 residues. CDR3 nucleotides: TGTGCCAGCAGCCGGACAGGTCCTTTTTCCTACGAGCAGTACTTC. Its translation is CASSRTGPFSYEQYF.

The chain links TRBV5-4 to TRBJ1-2, with 12 positions matching TRBD1. The V and J ends lost 4 bases and 4 bases, in that order; junction bases with no gene match: 11. CDR1 is SGHNT, CDR2 YYREEE, per germline (reference sequence). The CDR3 has 17 amino acids. The CDR3: CASSLNPGQGAGYGYTF. CDR3 nucleotides: TGTGCCAGCAGCCTCAACCCGGGACAGGGGGCAGGCTATGGCTACACCTTC.

Written as DNA, the CDR3 is TGTGCCAGCAGTTTACTTCAACCCGCTAGTTTAGGAGAGACCCAGTACTTC. It is translated as CASSLLQPASLGETQYF. The chain employs TRBV28 and TRBJ2-5, with unresolved D. From germline, CDR1 is MDHEN and CDR2 SYDVKM. The CDR3 is made up of 17 amino acids. The V and J ends lost 2 bases and 4 bases respectively, with 20 bases between them.

The chain links TRBV10-3 to TRBJ2-1; 13 nucleotides agree with TRBD2. V lost 3 bases and J lost 9; bases outside the gene matches: 11. Germline V lookup: CDR1 ENHRY, CDR2 SYGVKD. CDR3 length equals 17 residues. The CDR3 DNA is TGTGCCATCAGTGAACTGAGACCGGGACTAGCGGGAAGTGAGCAGTTCTTC. This gives the protein CAISELRPGLAGSEQFF.

This clone has only one observation. J is TRBJ2-1 and V is TRBV7-8; 11 nucleotides agree with TRBD2. There are 15 residues in the CDR3. Germline V lookup: CDR1 SGHVS, CDR2 FQNEAQ. Unmatched junction bases numbered 2, after V lost 4 bases and J lost 3 bases. The CDR3 DNA reads TGTGCCAGCAGCTCCACTAGCGGGAGCTACAATGAGCAGTTCTTC. This encodes CASSSTSGSYNEQFF. Full variable domain (outside the CDR3, taken from reference TRBV7-8 and TRBJ2-1): GAGVSQSPRYKVAKRGQDVALRCDPISGHVSLFWYQQALGQGPEFLTYFQNEAQLDKSGLPSDRFFAERPEGSVSTLKIQRTQQEDSAVYLCASSSTSGSYNEQFFGPGTRLTVL.

With regard to this clone: Other DNA sequences in this sample translate to the same CDR3. The chain recombines TRBV6-6 with TRBJ1-1; D remains unclear. The germline V gene has CDR1 MNHNY and CDR2 SVGAGI (reference sequence). The CDR3 loop spans 14 amino acids. Trimming took 0 bases from V and 1 from J, leaving 6 bases between them. CDR3 sequence (DNA): TGTGCCAGCAGTTACTCGTTAGGGAACACTGAAGCTTTCTTT. Translation: CASSYSLGNTEAFF.

This chain uses TRBV7-9 with TRBJ2-1; 9 bases fit TRBD2. The CDR3 contains 15 residues. The J segment lost 5 bases and the V segment lost 5 bases, leaving 7 bases of the junction unmatched. The germline CDR1 and CDR2 sequences are SEHNR and FQNEAQ (reference sequence). The CDR3 nucleotides are TGTGCCAGCAGCCCGGCTAGACTAGCGGACAATGAGCAGTTCTTC. Its protein product is CASSPARLADNEQFF.

The chain uses TRBV9 and TRBJ2-6; D unclear. V lost 2 bases and J lost 1, with 7 bases in between. From germline, CDR1 is SGDLS and CDR2 YYNGEE. The CDR3 has 15 residues. DNA for the CDR3: TGTGCCAGCAGCGTCCCCTTGTCTGGGGCCAACGTCCTGACTTTC. Translated: CASSVPLSGANVLTF.

The rearrangement joins TRBV6-5 to TRBJ2-3; possibly TRBD1 for D (5 bases). Germline lookup yields CDR1 MNHEY and CDR2 SVGAGI. This CDR3 spans 15 amino acids. Trimming pared 0 bases from V and 0 bases from J, leaving 7 bases between. The CDR3 sequence: CASSYSSGSTDTQYF. CDR3 nucleotides: TGTGCCAGCAGTTACTCTTCAGGGAGCACAGATACGCAGTATTTT.

The V and J genes are TRBV28 and TRBJ2-1; TRBD2 matches 10 bases. In germline, CDR1 is MDHEN, CDR2 SYDVKM. V was pared by 10 bases and J by 5 bases, with 8 bases of the junction left unmatched. This CDR3 comprises 14 residues. This chain's CDR3 is CATNLAGDDNEQFF. The DNA for the CDR3 is TGTGCCACAAACCTAGCGGGAGACGACAATGAGCAGTTCTTC.

In DNA form, the CDR3 reads TGTGCCAGCAGCAAACCCGGGTTAACTATGAACACTGAAGCTTTCTTT. Translated, it gives CASSKPGLTMNTEAFF. The chain combines TRBV27 with TRBJ1-1, with D hard to call. The V end lost 6 bases, the J end lost 0 bases, and 17 bases lay between the germline ends. This CDR3 spans 16 amino acids. The V gene's germline CDR1 is MNHEY and CDR2 SMNVEV (reference sequence).